This entry concerns a single TCR beta chain. Its antigen is unknown. No base quality information exists; no much larger clone differs at one position. The cysteine opens and the phenylalanine closes a CDR3 of 15 amino acids. The read is trimmed to its CDR3 DNA, 45 bases read in frame from base 1. From the germline V gene, CDR1 is ENHRY and CDR2 is SYGVKD. The germline V end is reduced by 6 bases and the J end by 5 bases; junction bases left unmatched: 7. Instrument used: Illumina NovaSeq 6000. TCRalpha and TCRbeta cDNA libraries were constructed by 5'RACE with constant-segment primers, with sample barcodes and unique molecular identifiers being introduced. RNA was extracted from every sample with Trizol reagent. Library amplification was performed in two PCR steps, and a second sample barcode and Illumina TruSeq adapters were introduced in the second step. Sequencing of libraries was performed on an Illumina NovaSeq with 2 x 150 bp paired-end reads. The authors' analysis ran thus. Reads were demultiplexed and collapsed into UMI-guided consensus sequences with migec v1.2.7. Using mixcr v2.1.11, UMI consensuses were aligned to TRA and TRB V and J templates and then assembled into clonotypes. A clonotype was counted as expanded or contracted only when both edgeR and NoisET called the clonotype significant, with the noise models trained on biological replicates. For edgeR calls, the cutoffs were a false discovery rate-adjusted p below 0.01 and a log2 fold-change threshold of 1. As an exploratory analysis of dynamics, max-normalized trajectories of the 1000 most abundant clonotypes were examined by PCA with hierarchical clustering. Each responding clone was given a CD4 or CD8 phenotype based on the CD4+ and CD8+ repertoires, which had been sequenced separately. The public sequencing data were trimmed at Q25 with fastp and processed into clonotypes with MiXCR by TCRdb, which kept only in-frame beta chains. Rows are combined by CDR3 protein, so each entry shows the most common genes and DNA. For this entry, the V and J calls and clone size follow TCRdb and not the study's own pipeline. This sample gives roughly 220,000 distinct CDR3 sequences in total; approximately 10% of them show up just once. Around 3.4% of the sample is in the top ten clones.

Ficoll-Paque density gradient centrifugation was used to isolate PBMCs. This entry belongs to a study of T-cell memory formation after mild COVID-19 (dated by TCRdb to 2020 to 2023). For context, the study as a whole: TCR sequence clusters from the two donors were found to be largely donor specific. In two donors, T-cell clones that expanded and contracted after mild COVID-19 were tracked by sequencing TCRalpha and TCRbeta repertoires over time. The cohort was made up of two young adult volunteers, one female and one male, who were previously healthy. Broad study findings and their caveats: The second-wave clones that peaked on day 37 were not confirmed to be SARS-CoV-2 specific. The study covered only a couple of mild cases, and larger cohorts including severe cases with pre-infection samples were considered necessary. Contracting CD4+ clones turned up mainly in the CM and EM memory subsets, whereas EMRA was where CD8+ clones were enriched. Balanced CD4/CD8 phenotypes were observed for clones contracting from day 15 to 85, whereas a bias towards CD4+ was observed for a second wave of clones expanding from day 15 to 37. Some responding clones were found in pre-infection memory, which suggests that pre-existing cross-reactive memory T cells took part in the SARS-CoV-2 response.

Recombination joined TRBV10-3 with TRBJ1-6, with 7 bases in between that match TRBD1. The receptor's source is a man aged 18-30 years who had mild COVID-19 (a few samples of this study predate the infection). The sample titles of this study are shuffled in the database, so cell type and time point are left out; the donor was told from shared clones. Sequences were obtained from PBMCs or a T cell subset sorted from them (not recorded which). The CDR3 protein sequence reads: CAIRARDSDNSPLHF. The nucleotides are TGTGCCATCAGAGCCCGGGACAGCGATAATTCACCCCTCCACTTT.